This section outlines one T cell receptor (beta chain) sequence together with its context. The antigen is unknown. Time point noted: newly diagnosed GD, antithyroid drugs for less than 3 months. The authors made the TCR library using RNA they extracted from PBMCs. The data belong to a study of regulatory T cells in long-lasting Graves disease. Overall study findings and caveats: Lower TCR diversity was seen in persistent Graves' patients than in newly diagnosed ones. Persistent disease preferred TRBV28, TRBJ1-2 and TRBJ2-5.

The TCR beta library used iRepertoire HTBI primers with Arm-PCR amplification of CDR3. As originally analysed: The identification of under 65 TRBV and approximately 15 TRBJ segments was made across samples. In TCRdb, the multiplex PCR reads were re-called with MiXCR into one record per CDR3 protein. The V and J calls follow TCRdb's processing rather than the paper's. The table includes under 300,000 distinct CDR3 sequences, around 18% detected once. The CDR3 totals 15 residues. Germline V gene sequence: CDR1 SNHLY, CDR2 FYNNEI. Trimming removed 1 base at V and 5 bases at J, with 12 bases between. The receptor comes from a female donor with Graves disease. This rearrangement joins TRBV2 to TRBJ1-5, with D maybe TRBD1 (5 bases). The sample here was peripheral blood mononuclear cells (PBMCs), taken at new diagnosis, from a patient treated with antithyroid drugs. For the CDR3, the DNA is TGTGCCAGCAGTGAAGAAGCAGGGCGGGATCAGCCCCAGCATTTT. It translates to CASSEEAGRDQPQHF.